The 12 T cell receptor beta chains in this list originate from one sample, sequenced in a study of cytomegalovirus exposure and HLA in healthy donors. The PCR had 60 Vbeta and 13 Jbeta primers. The assay was immunoSEQ multiplex PCR, and TCRdb's table has in-frame clones only and misses some. The data hold under 200,000 clones, with under 90% observed a single time. What was sequenced was PBMCs. Receptor source: a male donor in good health and CMV-seronegative.

The rearrangement links TRBV2 to TRBJ2-6, with 8 bases that match TRBD2. This CDR3 spans 17 amino acids. CDR1 SNHLY and CDR2 FYNNEI come from the germline V gene. With V trimmed by 4 bases and J by 2 bases, 7 bases remained unmatched. The CDR3 DNA follows: TGTGCCAGCAGTGTATATACGGGAGGGGCTGGGGCCAACGTCCTGACTTTC. This sequence encodes CASSVYTGGAGANVLTF.

The chain couples TRBV7-9 to TRBJ2-2; D not resolved. Germline CDR1 and CDR2: SEHNR and FQNEAQ (reference sequence). Between the trimmed V and J ends, which lost 1 base and 5 bases, there was a span of 11 bases. The CDR3 covers 15 residues. The CDR3 sequence is CASSLESASTGELFF. The CDR3 DNA sequence: TGTGCCAGCAGCTTAGAATCGGCTAGTACCGGGGAGCTGTTTTTT.

The chain joins TRBV4-2 to TRBJ2-1, with D maybe TRBD1 (6 bases). Germline V gene data show CDR1 as LGHNA and CDR2 as YNFKEQ. V was shortened by 0 bases and J by 5 bases, with 14 bases between the two germline ends. The CDR3 consists of 16 residues. CDR3 residues: CASSQDEPQGHNEQFF. In DNA form, the CDR3 reads TGTGCCAGCAGCCAAGATGAGCCTCAGGGGCACAATGAGCAGTTCTTC.

The chain links TRBV6-1 to TRBJ2-5, with D perhaps matching TRBD2 (7 bases). Trimming left V 5 bases short and J 4 bases short, with 14 bases between. Germline V gives CDR1 MNHNS, CDR2 SASEGT. This CDR3 has 14 amino acids. The CDR3 DNA sequence: TGTGCCAGCAGTCCTCTCGGGGGGCGAGAGACCCAGTACTTC. This codes for CASSPLGGRETQYF.

This chain joins TRBV27 and TRBJ1-5, with a weak D call TRBD1 (5 bases). The germline gives CDR1 MNHEY, CDR2 SMNVEV (reference sequence). The ends were cut back, 0 bases at V and 4 bases at J, with 13 bases in the middle. The CDR3 spans 16 residues. The CDR3 spells CASSLSRRVGNQPQHF. For the CDR3, the DNA is TGTGCCAGCAGTTTATCGCGCAGGGTTGGGAATCAGCCCCAGCATTTT.

In regard to this clone: This sample includes further DNA sequences coding for the same CDR3. The rearrangement links TRBV7-7 to TRBJ2-2, with D perhaps matching TRBD2 (6 bases). The germline V and J ends were trimmed by 0 bases and 5 bases, with 7 bases remaining between them. The CDR3 has 14 amino acids. Germline V gives CDR1 SSHAT, CDR2 FNYEAQ (reference sequence). DNA for the CDR3: TGTGCCAGCAGCTTAGCGGGGGGAACCGGGGAGCTGTTTTTT. Residues: CASSLAGGTGELFF.

The V gene is TRBV5-6, the J gene TRBJ1-1; 7 bases are shared with TRBD1. This CDR3 is 18 amino acids long. Germline lookup yields CDR1 SGHDT and CDR2 YYEEEE. Germline trimming cut 0 bases from V and 0 bases from J; bases unmatched to any gene: 11. The CDR3 nucleotides are TGTGCCAGCAGCTTGGAGACGACAGGGTGGGGGCTGAACACTGAAGCTTTCTTT. Its protein product is CASSLETTGWGLNTEAFF.

The genes are TRBV5-1 and TRBJ1-1; D possibly corresponds to TRBD1 (5 bases). Germline loops: CDR1 SGHRS, CDR2 YFSETQ. This CDR3 spans 11 amino acids. Trimming removed 7 bases at V and 7 bases at J, with 11 bases between. This CDR3 is CASPPGGEAFF. The CDR3 coding sequence is TGCGCCAGCCCCCCCGGGGGTGAAGCTTTCTTT.

This clone came up once. Compared with germline, one end of the junction differs, possibly owing to a read error. This sequence joins TRBV20-1 and TRBJ1-1; 8 bases line up with TRBD1. The CDR3 is 10 residues long. Germline V gene sequence: CDR1 DFQATT, CDR2 SNEGSKA (reference sequence). This CDR3 is CSARGQGAVF. The CDR3 DNA reads as TGCAGTGCCCGGGGCCAGGGGGCTGTCTTT.

This clone was detected only once. This chain connects TRBV19 to TRBJ1-1; 8 bases match TRBD1. Germline-derived CDR1 and CDR2 are LNHDA and SQIVND (reference sequence). The CDR3 spans 14 residues. Germline trimming cut 6 bases from V and 4 bases from J; bases unmatched to any gene: 7. The CDR3, as DNA: TGTGCCAGTAGCCCGAGGACAGGGAGCACTGAAGCTTTCTTT. Protein product: CASSPRTGSTEAFF.

This clone has more than one count but fewer than ten. The chain links TRBV28 to TRBJ1-3, with unresolved D. Germline loops: CDR1 MDHEN, CDR2 SYDVKM. The V end lost 5 bases, the J end lost 0 bases, and 8 bases lay between the germline ends. There are 14 residues in the CDR3. The CDR3 here is CASSLPSSGNTIYF. As DNA, the CDR3 is TGTGCCAGCAGTCTACCCTCCTCTGGAAACACCATATATTTT. Together with reference TRBV28 and TRBJ1-3, the CDR3 gives the full variable domain: DVKVTQSSRYLVKRTGEKVFLECVQDMDHENMFWYRQDPGLGLRLIYFSYDVKMKEKGDIPEGYSVSREKKERFSLILESASTNQTSMYLCASSLPSSGNTIYFGEGSWLTVV.

This chain joins TRBV18 and TRBJ1-1; TRBD1 is a possible D gene (5 bases). The CDR3 contains 14 residues. Trimming shortened V by 2 bases and J by 2 bases, and 9 bases separated the two germline ends. Per germline, CDR1 KGHSH and CDR2 LQKENI. CDR3 sequence (DNA): TGTGCCAGCTCACCAAATAGGGGAAACACTGAAGCTTTCTTT. As protein: CASSPNRGNTEAFF.